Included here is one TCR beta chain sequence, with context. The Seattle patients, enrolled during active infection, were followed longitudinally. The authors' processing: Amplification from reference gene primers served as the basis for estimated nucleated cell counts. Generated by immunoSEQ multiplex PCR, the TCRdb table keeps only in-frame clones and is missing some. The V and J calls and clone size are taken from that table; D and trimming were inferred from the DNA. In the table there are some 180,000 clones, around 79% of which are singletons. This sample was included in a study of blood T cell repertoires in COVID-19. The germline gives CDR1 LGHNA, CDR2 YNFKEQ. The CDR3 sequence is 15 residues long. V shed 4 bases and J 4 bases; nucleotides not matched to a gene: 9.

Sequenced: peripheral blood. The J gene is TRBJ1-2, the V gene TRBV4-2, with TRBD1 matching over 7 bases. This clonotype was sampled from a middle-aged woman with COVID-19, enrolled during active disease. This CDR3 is CASSRAQGQTYGYTF. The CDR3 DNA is TGTGCCAGCAGCCGCGCGCAGGGACAGACCTATGGCTACACCTTC.